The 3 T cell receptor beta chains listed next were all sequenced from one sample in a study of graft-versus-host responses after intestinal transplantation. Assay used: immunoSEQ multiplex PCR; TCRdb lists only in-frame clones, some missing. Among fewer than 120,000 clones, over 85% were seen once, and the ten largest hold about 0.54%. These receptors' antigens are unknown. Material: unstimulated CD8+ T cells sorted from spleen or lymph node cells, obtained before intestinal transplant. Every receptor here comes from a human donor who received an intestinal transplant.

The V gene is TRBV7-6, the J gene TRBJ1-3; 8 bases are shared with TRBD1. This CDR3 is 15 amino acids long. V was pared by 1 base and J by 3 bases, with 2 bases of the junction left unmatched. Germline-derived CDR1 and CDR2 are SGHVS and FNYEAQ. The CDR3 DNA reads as TGTGCCAGCAGCTTAGGACAGGGGAGTGGAAACACCATATATTTT. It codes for CASSLGQGSGNTIYF.

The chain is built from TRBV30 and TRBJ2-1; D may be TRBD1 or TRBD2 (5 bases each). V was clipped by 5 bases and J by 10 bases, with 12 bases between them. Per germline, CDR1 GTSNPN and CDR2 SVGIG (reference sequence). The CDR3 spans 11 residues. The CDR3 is CAWGPGREQFF. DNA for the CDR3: TGTGCCTGGGGGCCGGGGCGAGAGCAGTTCTTC.

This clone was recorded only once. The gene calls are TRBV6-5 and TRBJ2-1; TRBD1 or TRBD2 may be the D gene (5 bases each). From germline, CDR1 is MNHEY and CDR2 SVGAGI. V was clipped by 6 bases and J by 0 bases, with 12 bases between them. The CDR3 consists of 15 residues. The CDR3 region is CASRTGPSSYNEQFF. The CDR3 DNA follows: TGTGCCAGCAGGACGGGACCGAGCTCCTACAATGAGCAGTTCTTC.